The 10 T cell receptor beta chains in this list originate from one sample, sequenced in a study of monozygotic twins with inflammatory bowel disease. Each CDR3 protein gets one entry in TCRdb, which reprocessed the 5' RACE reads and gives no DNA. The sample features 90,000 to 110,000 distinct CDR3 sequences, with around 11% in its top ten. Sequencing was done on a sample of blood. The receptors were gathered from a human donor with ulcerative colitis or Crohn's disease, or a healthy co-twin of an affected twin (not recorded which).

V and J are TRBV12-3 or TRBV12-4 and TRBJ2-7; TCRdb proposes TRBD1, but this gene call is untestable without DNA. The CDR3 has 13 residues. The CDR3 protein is CASSTGQGDEQYF.

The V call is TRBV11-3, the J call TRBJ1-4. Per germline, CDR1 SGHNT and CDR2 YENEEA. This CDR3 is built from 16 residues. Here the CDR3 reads CASSFGASPTNEKLFF.

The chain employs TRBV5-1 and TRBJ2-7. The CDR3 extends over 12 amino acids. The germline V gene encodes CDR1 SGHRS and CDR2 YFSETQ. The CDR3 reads CASSPNLDEQYF.

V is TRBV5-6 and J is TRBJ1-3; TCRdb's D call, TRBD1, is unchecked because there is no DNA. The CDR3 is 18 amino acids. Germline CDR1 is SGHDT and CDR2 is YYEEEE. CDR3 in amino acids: CASSFRTGLPPAGNTIYF.

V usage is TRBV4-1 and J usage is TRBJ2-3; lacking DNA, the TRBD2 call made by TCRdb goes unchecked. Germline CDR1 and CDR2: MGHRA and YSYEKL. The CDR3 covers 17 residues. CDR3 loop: CASSQDGVAGGADTQYF.

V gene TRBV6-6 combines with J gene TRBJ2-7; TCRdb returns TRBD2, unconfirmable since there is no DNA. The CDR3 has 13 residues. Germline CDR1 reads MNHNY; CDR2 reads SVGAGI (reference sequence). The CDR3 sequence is CASKRGQPYEQYF.

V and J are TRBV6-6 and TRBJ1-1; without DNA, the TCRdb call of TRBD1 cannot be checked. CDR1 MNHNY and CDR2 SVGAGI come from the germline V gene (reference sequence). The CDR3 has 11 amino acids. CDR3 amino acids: CASSTRGVAFF.

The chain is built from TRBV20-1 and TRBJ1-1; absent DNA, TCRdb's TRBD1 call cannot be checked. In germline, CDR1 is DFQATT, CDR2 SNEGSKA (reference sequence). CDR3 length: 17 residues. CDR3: CSARDTRGAGFATEAFF.

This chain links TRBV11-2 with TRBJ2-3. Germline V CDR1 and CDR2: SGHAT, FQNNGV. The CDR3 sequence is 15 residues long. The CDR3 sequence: CASSFELSSTDTQYF.

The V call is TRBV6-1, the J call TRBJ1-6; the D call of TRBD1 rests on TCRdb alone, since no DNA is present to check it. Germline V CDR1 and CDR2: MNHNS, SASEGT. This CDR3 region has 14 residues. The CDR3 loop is CASSEGPGIPPLHF.